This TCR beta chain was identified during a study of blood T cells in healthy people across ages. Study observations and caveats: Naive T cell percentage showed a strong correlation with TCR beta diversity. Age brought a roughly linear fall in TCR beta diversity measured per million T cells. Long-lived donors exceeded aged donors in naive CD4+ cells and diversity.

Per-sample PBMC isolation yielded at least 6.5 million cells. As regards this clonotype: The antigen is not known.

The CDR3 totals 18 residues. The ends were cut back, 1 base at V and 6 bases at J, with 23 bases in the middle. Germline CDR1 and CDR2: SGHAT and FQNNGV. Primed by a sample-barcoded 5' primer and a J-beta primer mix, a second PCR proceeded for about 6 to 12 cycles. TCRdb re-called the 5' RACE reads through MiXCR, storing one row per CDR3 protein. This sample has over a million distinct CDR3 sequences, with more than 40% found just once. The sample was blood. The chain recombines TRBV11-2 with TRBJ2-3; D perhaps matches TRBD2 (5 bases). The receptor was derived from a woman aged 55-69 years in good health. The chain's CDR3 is CASSLGISGFSGKDTQYF. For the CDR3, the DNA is TGTGCCAGCAGCTTAGGGATTAGTGGTTTCTCCGGGAAGGATACGCAGTATTTT.